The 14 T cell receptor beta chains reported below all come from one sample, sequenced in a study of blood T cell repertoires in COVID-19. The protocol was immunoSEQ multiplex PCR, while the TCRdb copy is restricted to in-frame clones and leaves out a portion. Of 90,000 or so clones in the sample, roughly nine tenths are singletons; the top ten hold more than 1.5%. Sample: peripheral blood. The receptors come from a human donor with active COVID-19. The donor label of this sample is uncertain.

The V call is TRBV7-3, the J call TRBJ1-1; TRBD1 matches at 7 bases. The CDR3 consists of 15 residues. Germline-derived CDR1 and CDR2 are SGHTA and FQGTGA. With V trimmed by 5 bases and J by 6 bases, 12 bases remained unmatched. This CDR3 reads CASSPGQDRYAEAFF. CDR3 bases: TGTGCCAGCAGCCCCGGACAGGACCGCTACGCTGAAGCTTTCTTT. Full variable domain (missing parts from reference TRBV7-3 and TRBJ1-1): GAGVSQTPSNKVTEKGKYVELRCDPISGHTALYWYRQSLGQGPEFLIYFQGTGAADDSGLPNDRFFAVRPEGSVSTLKIQRTERGDSAVYLCASSPGQDRYAEAFFGQGTRLTVV.

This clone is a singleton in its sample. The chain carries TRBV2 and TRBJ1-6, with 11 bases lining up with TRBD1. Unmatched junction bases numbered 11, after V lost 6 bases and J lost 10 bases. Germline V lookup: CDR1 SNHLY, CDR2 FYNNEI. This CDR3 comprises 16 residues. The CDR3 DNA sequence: TGTGCCAGCAGCGGACAGGGGGCCTTAAAGGGATCACCCCTCCACTTT. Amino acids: CASSGQGALKGSPLHF. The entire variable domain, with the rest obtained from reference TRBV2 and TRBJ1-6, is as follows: EPEVTQTPSHQVTQMGQEVILRCVPISNHLYFYWYRQILGQKVEFLVSFYNNEISEKSEIFDDQFSVERPDGSNFTLKIRSTKLEDSAMYFCASSGQGALKGSPLHFGNGTRLTVT.

The DNA of the CDR3 is TGCAGTGCTACTACCCGCGGCACGCAGTATTTT. Protein: CSATTRGTQYF. The chain is built from TRBV20-1 and TRBJ2-3; no firm D call. The CDR3 consists of 11 residues. Trimming removed 4 bases at V and 9 bases at J, with 11 bases between. Germline V CDR1 and CDR2: DFQATT, SNEGSKA (reference sequence).

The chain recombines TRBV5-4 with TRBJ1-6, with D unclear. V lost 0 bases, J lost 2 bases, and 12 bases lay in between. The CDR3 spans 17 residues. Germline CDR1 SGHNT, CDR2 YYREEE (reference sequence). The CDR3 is CASSLDLEEAYNSPLHF. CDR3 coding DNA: TGTGCCAGCAGCTTGGATCTCGAGGAGGCCTATAATTCACCCCTCCACTTT.

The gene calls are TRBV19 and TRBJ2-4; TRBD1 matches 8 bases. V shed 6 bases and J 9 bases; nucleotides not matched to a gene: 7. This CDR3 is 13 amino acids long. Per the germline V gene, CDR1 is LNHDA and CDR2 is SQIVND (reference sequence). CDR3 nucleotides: TGTGCCAGTAGCGGACAAGGGACAGGCATTCAGTACTTC. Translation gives CASSGQGTGIQYF.

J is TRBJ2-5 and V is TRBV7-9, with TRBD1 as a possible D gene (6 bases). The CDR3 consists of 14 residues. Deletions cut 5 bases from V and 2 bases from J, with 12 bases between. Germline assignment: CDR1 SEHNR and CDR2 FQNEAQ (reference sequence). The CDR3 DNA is TGTGCCAGCAGCCCGAACAGGGAACAAGAGACCCAGTACTTC. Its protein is CASSPNREQETQYF.

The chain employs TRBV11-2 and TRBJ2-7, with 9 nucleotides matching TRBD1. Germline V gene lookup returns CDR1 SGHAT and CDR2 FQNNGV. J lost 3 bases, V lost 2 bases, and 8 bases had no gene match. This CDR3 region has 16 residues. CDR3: CASSLLGQGIRYEQYF. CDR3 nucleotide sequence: TGTGCCAGCAGCTTATTGGGACAGGGAATTCGCTACGAGCAGTACTTC.

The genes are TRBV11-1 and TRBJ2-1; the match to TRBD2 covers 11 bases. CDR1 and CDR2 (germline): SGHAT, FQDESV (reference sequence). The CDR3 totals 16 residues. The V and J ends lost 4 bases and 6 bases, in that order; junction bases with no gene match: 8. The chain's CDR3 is CASSSLAGGLSNEQFF. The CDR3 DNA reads TGTGCCAGCAGCTCCCTAGCGGGGGGCCTCTCCAATGAGCAGTTCTTC.

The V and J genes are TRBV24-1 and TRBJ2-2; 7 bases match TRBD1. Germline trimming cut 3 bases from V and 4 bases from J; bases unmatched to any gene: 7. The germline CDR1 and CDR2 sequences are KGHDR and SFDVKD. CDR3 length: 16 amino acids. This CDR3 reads CATSDDLRGTTGELFF. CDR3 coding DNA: TGTGCCACCAGTGATGACCTCAGGGGGACCACCGGGGAGCTGTTTTTT.

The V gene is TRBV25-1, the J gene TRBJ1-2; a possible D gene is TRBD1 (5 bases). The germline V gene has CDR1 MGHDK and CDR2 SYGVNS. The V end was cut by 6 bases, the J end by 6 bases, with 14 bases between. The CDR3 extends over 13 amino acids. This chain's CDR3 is CASSRAGVNGYTF. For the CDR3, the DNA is TGTGCCAGCAGCCGAGCGGGGGTGAATGGCTACACCTTC.

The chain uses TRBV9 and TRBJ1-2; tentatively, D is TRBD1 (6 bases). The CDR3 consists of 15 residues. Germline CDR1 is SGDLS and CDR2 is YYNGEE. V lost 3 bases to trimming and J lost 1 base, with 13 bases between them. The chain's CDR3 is CASSGKGGLNYGYTF. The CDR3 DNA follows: TGTGCCAGCAGCGGGAAGGGGGGGCTTAACTATGGCTACACCTTC.

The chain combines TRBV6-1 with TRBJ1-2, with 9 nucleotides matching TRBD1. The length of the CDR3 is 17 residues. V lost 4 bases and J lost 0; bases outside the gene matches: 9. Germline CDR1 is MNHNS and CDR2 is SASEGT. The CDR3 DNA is TGTGCCAGCAGTGGGGGAACAGGGGGCGCCGCTAACTATGGCTACACCTTC. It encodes CASSGGTGGAANYGYTF.

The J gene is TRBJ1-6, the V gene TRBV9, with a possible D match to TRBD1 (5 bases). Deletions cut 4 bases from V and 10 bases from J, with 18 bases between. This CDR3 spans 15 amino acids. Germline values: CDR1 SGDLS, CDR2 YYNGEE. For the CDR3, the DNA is TGTGCCAGCAGCCCAAACCCCGACAGTAGCTCACCCCTCCACTTT. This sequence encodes CASSPNPDSSSPLHF.

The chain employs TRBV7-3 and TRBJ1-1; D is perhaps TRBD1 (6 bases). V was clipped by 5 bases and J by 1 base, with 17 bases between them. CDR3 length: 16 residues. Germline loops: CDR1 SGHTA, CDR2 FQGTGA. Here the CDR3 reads CASSLSGTLSNTEAFF. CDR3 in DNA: TGTGCCAGCAGCCTCTCCGGGACATTATCGAACACTGAAGCTTTCTTT.